What follows are 31 T cell receptor beta chains derived from one specimen sequenced in a study of shared clonotypes between healthy human individuals. Method: immunoSEQ multiplex PCR; TCRdb's copy keeps in-frame clones and lacks some. The sample lists about 510,000 clones; 79% were seen once. The sequenced sample was PBMCs. The receptors stem from a woman aged 35 to 49 in good health. Some clones in this sample may be carry-over from other donors' samples.

This chain joins TRBV16 and TRBJ2-3; D perhaps matches TRBD2 (5 bases). Germline V CDR1 and CDR2: KGHSY, FQNENV. The CDR3 is 14 amino acids. V dropped 4 bases and J dropped 4 bases, with 12 bases sitting between them. The CDR3 here is CASSRERHADTQYF. For the CDR3, the DNA is TGTGCCAGCAGCCGAGAGCGGCACGCAGATACGCAGTATTTT.

Of note for this clone: A far more abundant clone sits one base away, making this likely a read error. Other DNA sequences from this sample encode an identical CDR3 as well. The rearrangement joins TRBV7-9 to TRBJ2-1, with TRBD2 matching 9 bases. The V and J ends lost 5 bases and 0 bases, in that order; junction bases with no gene match: 2. Germline V CDR1 and CDR2: SEHNR, FQNEAQ (reference sequence). The CDR3 is made up of 15 amino acids. The chain's CDR3 is CASSLSGSSYNEQFF. DNA for the CDR3: TGTGCCAGCAGCCTTAGCGGGAGCTCCTACAATGAGCAGTTCTTC.

The chain links TRBV2 to TRBJ2-3; the D is unclear. The CDR3 sequence is 11 residues long. Germline V gene sequence: CDR1 SNHLY, CDR2 FYNNEI. Trimming stripped 3 bases from V and 6 bases from J, with 4 bases between. The CDR3 DNA reads as TGTGCCAGCAGTGACAACGATACGCAGTATTTT. Protein: CASSDNDTQYF.

The chain uses TRBV5-5 and TRBJ1-2; tentatively, D is TRBD1 (5 bases). The CDR3 length is 16 residues. Trimming took off 4 bases at V and 4 bases at J, with 20 bases between the two ends. Germline V gene data show CDR1 as SGHKS and CDR2 as YYEKEE (reference sequence). The CDR3 here is CASSTAGTVDLYGYTF. The CDR3 DNA follows: TGTGCCAGCAGCACCGCCGGGACCGTGGACCTCTATGGCTACACCTTC.

A single count supports this clone. The genes are TRBV2 and TRBJ1-5; tentative D call: TRBD1 (5 bases). The germline CDR1 and CDR2 sequences are SNHLY and FYNNEI. The V end lost 3 bases, the J end lost 10 bases, and 16 bases lay between the germline ends. The CDR3 runs to 14 residues. The CDR3 nucleotides are TGTGCCAGCAGTGAGGACACGTACGCAAGTCCCCAGCATTTT. It yields the protein CASSEDTYASPQHF.

This clone has a handful of counts. The CDR3 DNA follows: TGTGCCAGCAGCCCCCGCGGACAGGGCTTCACCGGGGAGCTGTTTTTT. Its translation: CASSPRGQGFTGELFF. The chain recombines TRBV7-7 with TRBJ2-2; 8 bases fit TRBD1. The ends lost 5 bases at V and 4 bases at J; junction bases unmatched: 9. From germline, CDR1 is SSHAT and CDR2 FNYEAQ (reference sequence). This CDR3 is 16 amino acids long.

The CDR3 DNA reads TGTGCCAGCAGTTTACCCCCGGGACAGGGTCCCCGGGGAGCTTTCTTT. Translating gives CASSLPPGQGPRGAFF. The gene calls are TRBV6-4 and TRBJ1-1; TRBD1 agrees at 9 bases. This CDR3 spans 16 amino acids. The germline CDR1 and CDR2 sequences are MRHNA and SNTAGT. Trimming took 5 bases from V and 10 from J; bases not matched to a gene: 17.

The chain has TRBV7-9 and TRBJ2-5; D assignment may be TRBD1 or TRBD2 (5 bases each). The V gene lost 5 bases and the J gene lost 7 bases, with 14 bases spanning the gap. Germline values: CDR1 SEHNR, CDR2 FQNEAQ (reference sequence). CDR3 length: 13 amino acids. CDR3 in DNA: TGTGCCAGCAGCGTTTGGGGGTTAGCGACCCAGTACTTC. Translated, it gives CASSVWGLATQYF.

This sequence joins TRBV28 and TRBJ1-2; no clear D gene. This CDR3 is 13 amino acids long. V was shortened by 3 bases and J by 3 bases, with 8 bases between the two germline ends. Germline V gene lookup returns CDR1 MDHEN and CDR2 SYDVKM. The CDR3 DNA follows: TGTGCCAGCAGTTTGGAACAGTACTATGGCTACACCTTC. Translated, it gives CASSLEQYYGYTF.

This clone was found a few times. The rearrangement uses TRBV11-3 and TRBJ1-1; 8 bases align to TRBD1. The germline CDR1 and CDR2 sequences are SGHNT and YENEEA. The V and J ends lost 5 bases and 0 bases, in that order; junction bases with no gene match: 11. The CDR3 extends over 17 amino acids. This CDR3 is CASSRGTGGPMNTEAFF. The CDR3 DNA follows: TGTGCCAGCAGCCGCGGGACAGGTGGGCCCATGAACACTGAAGCTTTCTTT. Full variable domain (remainder filled in from reference TRBV11-3 and TRBJ1-1): EAGVVQSPRYKIIEKKQPVAFWCNPISGHNTLYWYLQNLGQGPELLIRYENEEAVDDSQLPKDRFSAERLKGVDSTLKIQPAELGDSAVYLCASSRGTGGPMNTEAFFGQGTRLTVV.

CDR3 sequence reads: CASSLQPGISGNTIYF. The CDR3 nucleotides are TGCGCCAGCAGCTTGCAACCGGGGATCTCTGGAAACACCATATATTTT. The chain uses TRBV5-1 and TRBJ1-3; D is uncertain. The CDR3 covers 16 residues. Germline assignment: CDR1 SGHRS and CDR2 YFSETQ. V lost 1 base, J lost 0 bases, and 11 bases lay in between.

V is TRBV28 and J is TRBJ2-6; D ambiguous. Between the trimmed V and J ends, which lost 1 base and 0 bases, there was a span of 10 bases. The CDR3 covers 17 residues. Germline CDR1 and CDR2: MDHEN and SYDVKM. This CDR3 reads CASSLSLLISGANVLTF. The CDR3 nucleotides are TGTGCCAGCAGTTTATCCCTCCTGATCTCTGGGGCCAACGTCCTGACTTTC.

The genes are TRBV11-2 and TRBJ2-7, with a possible D match to TRBD2 (5 bases). V was cut by 5 bases and J by 7 bases, with 12 bases left in between. The CDR3 consists of 12 residues. Per the germline V gene, CDR1 is SGHAT and CDR2 is FQNNGV. CDR3 nucleotide sequence: TGTGCCAGCAGCCCGGGGTCCCTAGAGCAGTACTTC. Its protein is CASSPGSLEQYF. Variable domain in full (rest from reference TRBV11-2 and TRBJ2-7): EAGVAQSPRYKIIEKRQSVAFWCNPISGHATLYWYQQILGQGPKLLIQFQNNGVVDDSQLPKDRFSAERLKGVDSTLKIQPAKLEDSAVYLCASSPGSLEQYFGPGTRLTVT.

This chain joins TRBV7-9 and TRBJ1-5; weak D call: TRBD1 (5 bases). The CDR3 contains 15 residues. CDR1 SEHNR and CDR2 FQNEAQ come from the germline V gene (reference sequence). V lost 5 bases to trimming and J lost 3 bases, with 14 bases between them. CDR3 sequence reads: CASSQSGRDNQPQHF. The CDR3 DNA sequence: TGTGCCAGCAGCCAGTCGGGCAGGGACAATCAGCCCCAGCATTTT. Combining the CDR3 with reference TRBV7-9 and TRBJ1-5 gives the whole variable domain DTGVSQNPRHKITKRGQNVTFRCDPISEHNRLYWYRQTLGQGPEFLTYFQNEAQLEKSRLLSDRFSAERPKGSFSTLEIQRTEQGDSAMYLCASSQSGRDNQPQHFGDGTRLSIL.

This chain joins TRBV2 and TRBJ2-5; perhaps TRBD2 as D (5 bases). The length of the CDR3 is 15 residues. Germline CDR1 is SNHLY and CDR2 is FYNNEI. V was clipped by 4 bases and J by 4 bases, with 16 bases between them. In DNA, the CDR3 is TGTGCCAGCAGTGCCGAGGGCGGCGGTTCAGAGACCCAGTACTTC. Translating gives CASSAEGGGSETQYF.

This clone occurred once. The chain uses TRBV29-1 and TRBJ1-1; 11 bases fit TRBD1. Germline V gives CDR1 SQVTM, CDR2 ANQGSEA. The CDR3 contains 14 residues. V gave up 7 bases and J gave up 4 bases; unmatched junction bases: 8. CDR3 in DNA: TGCAGCGCTAGGACAGGGGGCTGGGGCACTGAAGCTTTCTTT. This sequence encodes CSARTGGWGTEAFF.

The chain employs TRBV5-1 and TRBJ2-7; 10 bases agree with TRBD2. After removal of 3 bases from V and 2 bases from J, the junction contained 8 bases not matched to a gene. The CDR3 is 16 residues long. The germline CDR1 and CDR2 sequences are SGHRS and YFSETQ. DNA for the CDR3: TGCGCCAGCAGCTGGACCTTAGCGGGAGGCGCCTACGAGCAGTACTTC. Protein product: CASSWTLAGGAYEQYF. The full variable domain, with the rest looked up from reference TRBV5-1 and TRBJ2-7, is KAGVTQTPRYLIKTRGQQVTLSCSPISGHRSVSWYQQTPGQGLQFLFEYFSETQRNKGNFPGRFSGRQFSNSRSEMNVSTLELGDSALYLCASSWTLAGGAYEQYFGPGTRLTVT.

The V gene is TRBV7-6, the J gene TRBJ2-2; D unclear. The germline V gene encodes CDR1 SGHVS and CDR2 FNYEAQ. This CDR3 contains 14 residues. Deletions cut 5 bases from V and 6 bases from J, with 13 bases between. The CDR3 DNA is TGTGCCAGCAGCCCCCGGGCAAACCCCGGGGAGCTGTTTTTT. Amino acids: CASSPRANPGELFF.

The CDR3 loop reads CASSYHRVTEAFF. CDR3 DNA: TGTGCCAGCAGTTACCACAGGGTCACTGAAGCTTTCTTT. The rearrangement uses TRBV6-6 and TRBJ1-1, with TRBD1 as a possible D gene (6 bases). The germline V gene has CDR1 MNHNY and CDR2 SVGAGI (reference sequence). This CDR3 comprises 13 residues. V was pared by 2 bases and J by 4 bases, with 8 bases between.

The CDR3 is CASSLGRLNEKLFF. CDR3 nucleotides: TGTGCCAGCTCCCTCGGACGGCTTAATGAAAAACTGTTTTTT. The V and J genes are TRBV18 and TRBJ1-4; D is undetermined. This CDR3 has 14 amino acids. Trimming removed 6 bases from V and 4 bases from J, with 12 bases in between. Germline lookup yields CDR1 KGHSH and CDR2 LQKENI.

The chain recombines TRBV5-1 with TRBJ2-1, with TRBD2 matching 9 bases. V was pared by 4 bases and J by 3 bases, with 8 bases of the junction left unmatched. This CDR3 spans 16 amino acids. Germline CDR1 SGHRS, CDR2 YFSETQ. The CDR3 region is CASSLVSGGYYNEQFF. CDR3 sequence (DNA): TGCGCCAGCAGCCTAGTTAGCGGGGGTTACTACAATGAGCAGTTCTTC. The variable domain in full, with the rest retrieved from reference TRBV5-1 and TRBJ2-1, is KAGVTQTPRYLIKTRGQQVTLSCSPISGHRSVSWYQQTPGQGLQFLFEYFSETQRNKGNFPGRFSGRQFSNSRSEMNVSTLELGDSALYLCASSLVSGGYYNEQFFGPGTRLTVL.

The chain uses TRBV5-5 and TRBJ1-2; 7 bases are shared with TRBD1. CDR3 length equals 15 residues. Germline lookup yields CDR1 SGHKS and CDR2 YYEKEE (reference sequence). V was pared by 0 bases and J by 5 bases, with 7 bases of the junction left unmatched. CDR3 nucleotide sequence: TGTGCCAGCAGCTTGGCGTCCGGGACAGAGTATGGCTACACCTTC. This sequence encodes CASSLASGTEYGYTF.

This clone has a single count. The J gene is TRBJ1-4, the V gene TRBV19; no clear D. CDR1 LNHDA and CDR2 SQIVND come from the germline V gene (reference sequence). The V end was cut by 6 bases, the J end by 0 bases, with 8 bases between. This CDR3 spans 14 amino acids. The DNA for the CDR3 is TGTGCCAGTAGGAGCACCTCAACTAATGAAAAACTGTTTTTT. Protein: CASRSTSTNEKLFF. Based on the CDR3 plus reference TRBV19 and TRBJ1-4, the full variable domain is DGGITQSPKYLFRKEGQNVTLSCEQNLNHDAMYWYRQDPGQGLRLIYYSQIVNDFQKGDIAEGYSVSREKKESFPLTVTSAQKNPTAFYLCASRSTSTNEKLFFGSGTQLSVL.

Regarding this clone: Other DNA sequences within the sample encode an identical CDR3. This chain links TRBV28 with TRBJ2-7; 10 bases align to TRBD1. Germline CDR1 and CDR2: MDHEN and SYDVKM. There are 14 residues in the CDR3. V was clipped by 6 bases and J by 3 bases; unmatched bases: 5. Written as DNA, the CDR3 is TGTGCCAGCAGCCCAGGGACAGGGGTCTACGAGCAGTACTTC. Residues: CASSPGTGVYEQYF.

The chain uses TRBV15 and TRBJ1-5; TRBD1 matches 7 bases. The CDR3 spans 14 residues. Germline values: CDR1 LNHNV, CDR2 YYDKDF (reference sequence). The V segment lost 3 bases and the J segment 6 bases; nucleotides outside the gene matches: 5. The CDR3 sequence: CATSSVAGGQPQHF. CDR3 sequence (DNA): TGTGCCACCAGCAGTGTAGCAGGGGGTCAGCCCCAGCATTTT.

V and J are TRBV20-1 and TRBJ2-7; D is unclear. This CDR3 is built from 11 residues. From germline, CDR1 is DFQATT and CDR2 SNEGSKA (reference sequence). V lost 3 bases and J 7 bases, leaving 10 bases between the germline ends. CDR3 residues: CSAREVGEQYF. CDR3 coding DNA: TGCAGTGCTAGGGAAGTTGGGGAGCAGTACTTC.

This clone was observed a single time. The chain joins TRBV9 to TRBJ2-1; 12 bases agree with TRBD2. The CDR3 extends over 17 amino acids. The V segment lost 3 bases and the J segment 7 bases; nucleotides outside the gene matches: 11. CDR1 and CDR2 from the germline V gene are SGDLS and YYNGEE. For the CDR3, the DNA is TGTGCCAGCAGCGCCCCCCGCGCTAGCGGGAGGGCGAATGAGCAGTTCTTC. Protein: CASSAPRASGRANEQFF.

The chain has TRBV7-3 and TRBJ2-6; D call uncertain. The V and J ends lost 3 bases and 0 bases respectively, with 9 bases between them. CDR1 SGHTA and CDR2 FQGTGA come from the germline V gene. This CDR3 comprises 16 residues. The CDR3 bases are TGTGCCAGCAGCTTGCCCAGGAACTCTGGGGCCAACGTCCTGACTTTC. Encoded protein: CASSLPRNSGANVLTF.

The V and J genes are TRBV4-2 and TRBJ2-7, with D perhaps being TRBD1 or TRBD2 (5 bases each). V shed 0 bases and J shed 3 bases, with 6 bases lying between them. The CDR3 has 13 amino acids. From germline, CDR1 is LGHNA and CDR2 YNFKEQ. CDR3 loop: CASSQERGYEQYF. The CDR3 bases are TGTGCCAGCAGCCAAGAGAGGGGCTACGAGCAGTACTTC.

This rearrangement joins TRBV25-1 to TRBJ2-1, with D perhaps matching TRBD2 (6 bases). CDR1 and CDR2 from the germline V gene are MGHDK and SYGVNS. CDR3 length equals 13 residues. Trimming removed 3 bases at V and 6 bases at J, with 9 bases between. The DNA for the CDR3 is TGTGCCAGCAGTGAGCGGCGGGGCAATGAGCAGTTCTTC. This gives the protein CASSERRGNEQFF.

A word on this clone: The identical CDR3 is also encoded by other nucleotide sequences in the sample. V is TRBV6-5 and J is TRBJ1-1; no firm D call. The V gene's germline CDR1 is MNHEY and CDR2 SVGAGI. The V and J ends lost 2 bases and 4 bases respectively, with 2 bases between them. The CDR3 spans 11 residues. The CDR3 reads CASSYGTEAFF. The DNA for the CDR3 is TGTGCCAGCAGTTACGGCACTGAAGCTTTCTTT.